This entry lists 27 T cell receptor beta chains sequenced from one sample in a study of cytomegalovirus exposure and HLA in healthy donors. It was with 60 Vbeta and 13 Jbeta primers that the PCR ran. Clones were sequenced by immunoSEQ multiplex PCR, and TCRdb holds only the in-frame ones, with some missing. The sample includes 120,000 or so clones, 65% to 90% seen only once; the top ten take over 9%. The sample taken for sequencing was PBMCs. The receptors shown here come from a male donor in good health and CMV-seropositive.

CDR3 region: CASSQTWDRLYEQYF. The CDR3 nucleotides read TGCGCCAGCAGCCAGACCTGGGACAGACTATACGAGCAGTACTTC. V is TRBV4-3 and J is TRBJ2-7; 7 nucleotides line up with TRBD1. The CDR3 has 15 residues. V trimming: 3 bases; J trimming: 4 bases; junction bases outside the gene matches: 9. The germline gives CDR1 LGHNA, CDR2 YSLEER.

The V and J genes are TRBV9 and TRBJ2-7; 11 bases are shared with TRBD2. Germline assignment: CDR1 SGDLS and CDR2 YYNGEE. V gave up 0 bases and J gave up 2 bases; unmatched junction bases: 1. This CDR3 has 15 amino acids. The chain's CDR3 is CASSVGLAGPYEQYF. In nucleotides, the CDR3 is TGTGCCAGCAGCGTAGGACTAGCGGGACCCTACGAGCAGTACTTC. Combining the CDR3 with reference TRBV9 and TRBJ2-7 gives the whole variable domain DSGVTQTPKHLITATGQRVTLRCSPRSGDLSVYWYQQSLDQGLQFLIQYYNGEERAKGNILERFSAQQFPDLHSELNLSSLELGDSALYFCASSVGLAGPYEQYFGPGTRLTVT.

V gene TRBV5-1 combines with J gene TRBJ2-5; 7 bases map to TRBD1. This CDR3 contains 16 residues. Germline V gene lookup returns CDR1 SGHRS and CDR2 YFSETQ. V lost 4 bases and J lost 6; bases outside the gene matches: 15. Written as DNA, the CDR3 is TGCGCCAGCAGCGATCCGGGACAGCATAATCTTCAGACCCAGTACTTC. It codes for CASSDPGQHNLQTQYF. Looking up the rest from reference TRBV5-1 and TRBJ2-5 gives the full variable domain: KAGVTQTPRYLIKTRGQQVTLSCSPISGHRSVSWYQQTPGQGLQFLFEYFSETQRNKGNFPGRFSGRQFSNSRSEMNVSTLELGDSALYLCASSDPGQHNLQTQYFGPGTRLLVL.

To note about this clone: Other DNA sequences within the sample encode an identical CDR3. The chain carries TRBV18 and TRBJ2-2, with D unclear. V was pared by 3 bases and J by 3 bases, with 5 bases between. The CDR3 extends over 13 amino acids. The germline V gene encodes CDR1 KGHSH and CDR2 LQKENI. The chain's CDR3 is CASSPRDTGELFF. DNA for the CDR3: TGTGCCAGCTCACCCCGGGACACCGGGGAGCTGTTTTTT.

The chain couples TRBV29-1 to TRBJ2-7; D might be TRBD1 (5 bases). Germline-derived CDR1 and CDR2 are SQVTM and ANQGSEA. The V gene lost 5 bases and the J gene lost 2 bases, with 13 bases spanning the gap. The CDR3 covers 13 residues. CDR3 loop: CSVMATGPYEQYF. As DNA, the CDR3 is TGCAGCGTTATGGCTACAGGACCCTACGAGCAGTACTTC.

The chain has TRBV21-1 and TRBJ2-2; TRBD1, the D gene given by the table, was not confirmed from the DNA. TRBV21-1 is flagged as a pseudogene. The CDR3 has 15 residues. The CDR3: CASSKSPGPTGELFF. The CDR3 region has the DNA TGTGCCAGCAGCAAATCTCCAGGGCCCACCGGGGAGCTGTTTTTT.

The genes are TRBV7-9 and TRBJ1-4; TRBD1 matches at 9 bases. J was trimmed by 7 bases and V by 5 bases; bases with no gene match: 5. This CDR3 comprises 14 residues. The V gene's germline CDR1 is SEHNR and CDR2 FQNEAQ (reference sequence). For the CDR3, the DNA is TGTGCCAGCAGCGTGGGACAGGGAAGTGAAAAACTGTTTTTT. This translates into CASSVGQGSEKLFF.

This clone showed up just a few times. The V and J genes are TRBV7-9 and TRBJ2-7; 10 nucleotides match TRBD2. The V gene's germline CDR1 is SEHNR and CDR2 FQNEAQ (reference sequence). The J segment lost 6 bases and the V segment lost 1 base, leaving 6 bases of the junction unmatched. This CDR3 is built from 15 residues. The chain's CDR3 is CASSLGLAGMVEQYF. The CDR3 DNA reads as TGTGCCAGCAGCTTAGGACTAGCGGGTATGGTCGAGCAGTACTTC.

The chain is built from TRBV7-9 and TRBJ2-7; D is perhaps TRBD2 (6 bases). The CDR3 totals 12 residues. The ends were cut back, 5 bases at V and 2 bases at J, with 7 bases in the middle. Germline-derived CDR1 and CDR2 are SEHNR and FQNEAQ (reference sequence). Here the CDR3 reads CASSRETYEQYF. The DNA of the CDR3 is TGTGCCAGCAGCCGGGAGACCTACGAGCAGTACTTC.

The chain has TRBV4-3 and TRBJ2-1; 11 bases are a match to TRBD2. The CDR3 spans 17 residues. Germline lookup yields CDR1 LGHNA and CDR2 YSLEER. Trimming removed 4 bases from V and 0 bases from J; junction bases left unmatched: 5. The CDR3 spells CASSRGGLADSYNEQFF. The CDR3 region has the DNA TGCGCCAGCAGCCGGGGGGGACTAGCGGACTCCTACAATGAGCAGTTCTTC.

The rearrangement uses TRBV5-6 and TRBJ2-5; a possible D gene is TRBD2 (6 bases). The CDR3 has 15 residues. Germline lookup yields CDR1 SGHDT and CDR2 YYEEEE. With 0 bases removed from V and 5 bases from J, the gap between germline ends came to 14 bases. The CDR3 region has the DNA TGTGCCAGCAGCTTGGTGGGACTCACCAGCGAGACCCAGTACTTC. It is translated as CASSLVGLTSETQYF.

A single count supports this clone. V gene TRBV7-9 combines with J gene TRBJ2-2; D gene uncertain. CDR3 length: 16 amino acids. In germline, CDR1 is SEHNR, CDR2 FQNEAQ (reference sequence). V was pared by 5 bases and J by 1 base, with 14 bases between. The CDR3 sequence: CASSPAAELNTGELFF. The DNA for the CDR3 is TGTGCCAGCAGCCCCGCGGCGGAGTTGAACACCGGGGAGCTGTTTTTT.

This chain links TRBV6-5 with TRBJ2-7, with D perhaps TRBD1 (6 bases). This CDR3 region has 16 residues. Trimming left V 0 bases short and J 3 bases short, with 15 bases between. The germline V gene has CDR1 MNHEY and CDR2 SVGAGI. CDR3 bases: TGTGCCAGCAGTTACTCGGGGACAACTCTGGACTACGAGCAGTACTTC. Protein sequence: CASSYSGTTLDYEQYF.

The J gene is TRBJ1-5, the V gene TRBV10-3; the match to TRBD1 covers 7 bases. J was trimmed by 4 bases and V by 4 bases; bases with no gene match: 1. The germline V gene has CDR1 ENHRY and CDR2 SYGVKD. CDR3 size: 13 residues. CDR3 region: CAISATGNQPQHF. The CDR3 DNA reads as TGTGCCATCAGTGCGACAGGGAATCAGCCCCAGCATTTT.

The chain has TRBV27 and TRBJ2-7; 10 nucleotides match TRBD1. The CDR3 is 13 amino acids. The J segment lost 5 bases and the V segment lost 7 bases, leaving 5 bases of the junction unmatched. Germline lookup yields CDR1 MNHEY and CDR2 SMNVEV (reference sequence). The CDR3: CASTGQGSHEQYF. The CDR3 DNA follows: TGTGCCAGCACGGGACAGGGGTCCCACGAGCAGTACTTC.

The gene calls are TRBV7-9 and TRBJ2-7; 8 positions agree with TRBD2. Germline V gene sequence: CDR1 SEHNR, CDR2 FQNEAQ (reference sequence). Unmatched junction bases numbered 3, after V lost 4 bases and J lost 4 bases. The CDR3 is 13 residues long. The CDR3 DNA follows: TGTGCCAGCAGCTCCCCTAGCGGGTACGAGCAGTACTTC. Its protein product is CASSSPSGYEQYF.

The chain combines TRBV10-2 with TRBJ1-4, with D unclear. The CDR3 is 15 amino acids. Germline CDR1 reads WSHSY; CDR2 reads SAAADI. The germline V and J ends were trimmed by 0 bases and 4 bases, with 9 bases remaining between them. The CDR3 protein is CASSESHGGNEKLFF. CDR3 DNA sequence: TGCGCCAGCAGTGAGTCCCACGGCGGTAATGAAAAACTGTTTTTT.

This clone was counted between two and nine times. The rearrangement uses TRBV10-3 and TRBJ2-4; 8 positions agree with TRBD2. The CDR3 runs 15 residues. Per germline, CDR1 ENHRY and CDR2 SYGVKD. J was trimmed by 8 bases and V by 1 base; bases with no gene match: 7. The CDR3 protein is CAISELTGGPHIQYF. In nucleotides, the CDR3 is TGTGCCATCAGTGAGTTAACGGGAGGGCCTCACATTCAGTACTTC.

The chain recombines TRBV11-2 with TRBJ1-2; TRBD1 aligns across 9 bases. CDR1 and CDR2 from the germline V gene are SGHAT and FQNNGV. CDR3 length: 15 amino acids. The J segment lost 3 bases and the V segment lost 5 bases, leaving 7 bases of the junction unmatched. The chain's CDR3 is CASSTRQGGHYGYTF. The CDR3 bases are TGTGCCAGCAGCACCCGACAGGGGGGACACTATGGCTACACCTTC.

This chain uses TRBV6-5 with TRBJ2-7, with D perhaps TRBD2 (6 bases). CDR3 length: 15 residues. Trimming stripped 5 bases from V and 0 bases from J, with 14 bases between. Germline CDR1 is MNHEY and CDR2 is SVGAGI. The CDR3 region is CASSAGLLSSYEQYF. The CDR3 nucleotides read TGTGCCAGCAGTGCGGGACTCTTGAGCTCCTACGAGCAGTACTTC.

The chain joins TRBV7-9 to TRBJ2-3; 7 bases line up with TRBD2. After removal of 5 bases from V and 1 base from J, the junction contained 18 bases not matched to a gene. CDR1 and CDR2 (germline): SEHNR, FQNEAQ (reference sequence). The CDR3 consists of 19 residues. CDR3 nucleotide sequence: TGTGCCAGCAGCCTAAGGGCAGAGACCGGGACTACACGCACAGATACGCAGTATTTT. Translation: CASSLRAETGTTRTDTQYF.

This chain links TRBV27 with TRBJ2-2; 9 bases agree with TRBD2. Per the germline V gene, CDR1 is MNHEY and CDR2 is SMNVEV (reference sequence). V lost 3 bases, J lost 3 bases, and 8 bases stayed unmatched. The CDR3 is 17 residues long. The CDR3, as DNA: TGTGCCAGCAGTTTCCCCGGACTAGCGAACGACACCGGGGAGCTGTTTTTT. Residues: CASSFPGLANDTGELFF.

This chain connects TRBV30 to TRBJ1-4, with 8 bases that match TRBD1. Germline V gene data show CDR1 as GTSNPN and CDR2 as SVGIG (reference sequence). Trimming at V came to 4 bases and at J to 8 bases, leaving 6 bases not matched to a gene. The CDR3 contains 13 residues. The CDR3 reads CAWNGQGQEKLFF. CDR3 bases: TGTGCCTGGAATGGACAGGGTCAGGAAAAACTGTTTTTT.

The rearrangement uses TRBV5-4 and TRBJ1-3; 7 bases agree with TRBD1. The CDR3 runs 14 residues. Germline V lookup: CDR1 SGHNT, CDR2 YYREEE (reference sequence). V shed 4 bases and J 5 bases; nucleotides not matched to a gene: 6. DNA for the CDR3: TGTGCCAGCAGCCGACAGGGTACCCGAAACACCATATATTTT. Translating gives CASSRQGTRNTIYF.

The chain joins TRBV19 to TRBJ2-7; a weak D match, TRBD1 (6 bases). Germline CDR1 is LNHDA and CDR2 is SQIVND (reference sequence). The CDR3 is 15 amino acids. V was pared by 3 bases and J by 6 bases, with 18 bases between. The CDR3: CASSISLTVRGEQYF. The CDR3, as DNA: TGTGCCAGTAGTATTTCCCTAACGGTCAGGGGCGAGCAGTACTTC.

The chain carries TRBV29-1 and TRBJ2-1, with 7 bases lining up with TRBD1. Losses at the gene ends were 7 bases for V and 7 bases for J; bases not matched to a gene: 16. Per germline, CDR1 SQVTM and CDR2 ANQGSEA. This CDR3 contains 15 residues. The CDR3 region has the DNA TGCAGCGCTTTCAGACAGGGTGGGGCTCAGAATGAGCAGTTCTTC. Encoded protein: CSAFRQGGAQNEQFF.

The CDR3 DNA reads as TGTGCCAGCAGCCTCCGAGGCGGGAGGGTTGGAGATACGCAGTATTTT. Residues: CASSLRGGRVGDTQYF. The chain carries TRBV13 and TRBJ2-3, with TRBD2 identical over 9 bases. From germline, CDR1 is PRHDT and CDR2 FYEKMQ (reference sequence). J was trimmed by 5 bases and V by 5 bases; bases with no gene match: 11. The CDR3 runs to 16 residues.